A single sample is the source of the 27 T cell receptor beta chains below, sequenced in a study of radiation and T cells in renal cell carcinoma. The table came from immunoSEQ multiplex PCR; TCRdb's copy has only in-frame clones and leaves some out. The repertoire holds some 70,000 clones, with about 81% as singletons. Time point in this sample: blood 2 weeks post-SBRT. Treatment noted: 15 Gy SBRT to primary tumor, nephrectomy 4 weeks later. The specimen comprised blood, sampled from a patient whose treatment included radiotherapy and nephrectomy. These TCRs come from a man aged 55-75 years with renal cell carcinoma.

This rearrangement joins TRBV5-1 to TRBJ2-7; TRBD2 agrees at 9 bases. V lost 7 bases and J lost 2; bases outside the gene matches: 7. Germline V lookup: CDR1 SGHRS, CDR2 YFSETQ. The CDR3 sequence is 14 residues long. The CDR3 loop reads CASGRGRDPYEQYF. CDR3 sequence (DNA): TGCGCCAGCGGGCGCGGGAGGGACCCCTACGAGCAGTACTTC.

This clone was seen a handful of times. The chain recombines TRBV5-1 with TRBJ2-1; 10 bases map to TRBD2. This CDR3 has 17 amino acids. From germline, CDR1 is SGHRS and CDR2 YFSETQ. After removal of 4 bases from V and 0 bases from J, the junction contained 7 bases not matched to a gene. CDR3 sequence reads: CASSMPSGRSSYNEQFF. The CDR3, as DNA: TGCGCCAGCAGCATGCCTAGCGGGAGAAGCTCCTACAATGAGCAGTTCTTC.

The gene calls are TRBV19 and TRBJ1-5; D not resolved. Between the trimmed V and J ends, which lost 4 bases and 0 bases, there was a span of 16 bases. The CDR3 is 17 amino acids. Germline values: CDR1 LNHDA, CDR2 SQIVND (reference sequence). CDR3 loop: CASSTPWTDHSNQPQHF. CDR3 DNA sequence: TGTGCCAGTAGTACCCCGTGGACGGACCATAGCAATCAGCCCCAGCATTTT. The variable domain in full, with the rest retrieved from reference TRBV19 and TRBJ1-5, is DGGITQSPKYLFRKEGQNVTLSCEQNLNHDAMYWYRQDPGQGLRLIYYSQIVNDFQKGDIAEGYSVSREKKESFPLTVTSAQKNPTAFYLCASSTPWTDHSNQPQHFGDGTRLSIL.

V and J are TRBV11-2 and TRBJ1-4, with 12 positions matching TRBD1. Trimming at V came to 5 bases and at J to 0 bases, leaving 7 bases not matched to a gene. The CDR3 length is 18 residues. CDR1 and CDR2 from the germline V gene are SGHAT and FQNNGV. The CDR3 DNA sequence: TGTGCCAGCAGCCACCGGGACAGGGGGCACCCAACTAATGAAAAACTGTTTTTT. It yields the protein CASSHRDRGHPTNEKLFF.

The genes are TRBV21-1 and TRBJ1-1. TRBV21-1 is listed as a pseudogene. This CDR3 spans 17 amino acids. Here the CDR3 reads CASSASAGQRVSTEAFF. CDR3 bases: TGTGCCAGCAGCGCCTCCGCGGGACAACGAGTGAGTACTGAAGCTTTCTTT.

CDR3 protein: CAWSPGQGNTPLHF. The DNA for the CDR3 is TGTGCCTGGAGCCCCGGACAGGGAAATACACCCCTCCACTTT. The rearrangement uses TRBV30 and TRBJ1-6, with 8 positions matching TRBD1. CDR1 and CDR2 (germline): GTSNPN, SVGIG (reference sequence). V trimming: 3 bases; J trimming: 11 bases; junction bases outside the gene matches: 9. This CDR3 comprises 14 residues.

The chain employs TRBV11-2 and TRBJ2-5, with TRBD1 matching over 10 bases. With 5 bases clipped from V and 5 bases from J, the junction kept 5 bases outside the gene matches. CDR1 and CDR2 from the germline V gene are SGHAT and FQNNGV. The CDR3 contains 14 residues. CDR3 protein: CASSPGQGLETQYF. DNA of the CDR3: TGTGCCAGCAGCCCGGGACAGGGGCTCGAGACCCAGTACTTC.

The chain joins TRBV2 to TRBJ2-3; unclear D gene. This CDR3 contains 14 residues. The ends were cut back, 6 bases at V and 1 base at J, with 11 bases in the middle. CDR1 is SNHLY and CDR2 is FYNNEI in the germline V gene. The CDR3 region is CASRVNGGTDTQYF. In DNA form, the CDR3 reads TGTGCCAGCAGGGTAAACGGAGGCACAGATACGCAGTATTTT. Full variable domain (remainder filled in from reference TRBV2 and TRBJ2-3): EPEVTQTPSHQVTQMGQEVILRCVPISNHLYFYWYRQILGQKVEFLVSFYNNEISEKSEIFDDQFSVERPDGSNFTLKIRSTKLEDSAMYFCASRVNGGTDTQYFGPGTRLTVL.

The rearrangement joins TRBV5-1 to TRBJ2-1, with 7 bases matching TRBD1. Looked up from germline, CDR1 is SGHRS and CDR2 is YFSETQ. The CDR3 extends over 15 amino acids. J gave up 4 bases and V 4 bases, and 8 bases lay outside the gene matches. DNA of the CDR3: TGCGCCAGCAGCCCGGGACAGCCTGTTTACAATGAGCAGTTCTTC. Amino acid sequence: CASSPGQPVYNEQFF.

The chain links TRBV5-1 to TRBJ2-7; D unresolved. The length of the CDR3 is 13 residues. Germline CDR1 and CDR2: SGHRS and YFSETQ. The germline V and J ends were trimmed by 4 bases and 5 bases, with 13 bases remaining between them. The CDR3 DNA reads as TGCGCCAGCAGCCTGGCAGTTGCCCACGAGCAGTACTTC. Translation: CASSLAVAHEQYF.

The chain is built from TRBV5-6 and TRBJ2-2; 13 bases are shared with TRBD2. The germline V gene encodes CDR1 SGHDT and CDR2 YYEEEE. This CDR3 contains 18 residues. J gave up 5 bases and V 3 bases, and 10 bases lay outside the gene matches. The CDR3 sequence: CASSSWTSGSARTGELFF. The CDR3 bases are TGTGCCAGCAGCTCTTGGACTAGCGGGAGCGCGCGTACCGGGGAGCTGTTTTTT.

The chain is built from TRBV4-2 and TRBJ2-7, with D possibly being TRBD2 (6 bases). The germline CDR1 and CDR2 sequences are LGHNA and YNFKEQ. V lost 1 base and J lost 5, with 21 bases in between. The CDR3 has 17 amino acids. The CDR3 nucleotides are TGTGCCAGCAGCCAAGGGTTATCCGCCGGGAGTCCGGACGAGCAGTACTTC. This translates into CASSQGLSAGSPDEQYF.

V is TRBV7-9 and J is TRBJ2-1, with a tentative D call TRBD2 (6 bases). The CDR3 totals 15 residues. From germline, CDR1 is SEHNR and CDR2 FQNEAQ (reference sequence). V was shortened by 5 bases and J by 10 bases, with 21 bases between the two germline ends. This CDR3 is CASSVLFGGAGEQFF. The CDR3 nucleotides are TGTGCCAGCAGCGTCCTATTTGGAGGGGCTGGGGAGCAGTTCTTC. The full variable domain, with the rest looked up from reference TRBV7-9 and TRBJ2-1, is DTGVSQNPRHKITKRGQNVTFRCDPISEHNRLYWYRQTLGQGPEFLTYFQNEAQLEKSRLLSDRFSAERPKGSFSTLEIQRTEQGDSAMYLCASSVLFGGAGEQFFGPGTRLTVL.

The chain recombines TRBV5-1 with TRBJ2-7, with 8 bases matching TRBD1. CDR1 is SGHRS and CDR2 is YFSETQ in the germline V gene. The CDR3 sequence is 19 residues long. Unmatched junction bases numbered 16, after V lost 0 bases and J lost 2 bases. The chain's CDR3 is CASSLGDNRGRGGTYEQYF. CDR3 coding DNA: TGCGCCAGCAGCTTGGGAGACAACAGGGGGAGAGGCGGTACCTACGAGCAGTACTTC.

This sequence joins TRBV11-3 and TRBJ2-3, with TRBD2 as a possible D gene (6 bases). The V end was cut by 1 base, the J end by 4 bases, with 9 bases between. The CDR3 is 14 residues long. Germline loops: CDR1 SGHNT, CDR2 YENEEA. CDR3 residues: CASSLVSGADTQYF. CDR3 sequence (DNA): TGTGCCAGCAGCTTAGTATCGGGGGCAGATACGCAGTATTTT.

This chain connects TRBV10-3 to TRBJ2-1; possibly TRBD2 for D (5 bases). Germline V gene lookup returns CDR1 ENHRY and CDR2 SYGVKD. Trimming left V 4 bases short and J 5 bases short, with 15 bases between. This CDR3 spans 15 amino acids. The CDR3 DNA reads TGTGCCATCAGTGGCCGGGGAGAGCCCAACAATGAGCAGTTCTTC. Its protein is CAISGRGEPNNEQFF.

The genes are TRBV6-1 and TRBJ2-5; D might be TRBD2 (6 bases). The CDR3 contains 15 residues. In germline, CDR1 is MNHNS, CDR2 SASEGT. The germline V and J ends were trimmed by 10 bases and 5 bases, with 23 bases remaining between them. The CDR3 spells CATLFLPGSPETQYF. For the CDR3, the DNA is TGTGCCACCCTCTTCCTTCCCGGGAGTCCGGAGACCCAGTACTTC.

This chain joins TRBV14 and TRBJ2-3, with 9 bases matching TRBD1. The CDR3 contains 16 residues. CDR1 is SGHDN, CDR2 FVKESK, per germline. V shed 2 bases, J shed 3 bases, and the junction held 6 bases outside the gene matches. The CDR3 region has the DNA TGTGCCAGCAGCCAATATTTGGGACAGGGAACAGATACGCAGTATTTT. It is translated as CASSQYLGQGTDTQYF. The full variable domain, completed using reference TRBV14 and TRBJ2-3, is EAGVTQFPSHSVIEKGQTVTLRCDPISGHDNLYWYRRVMGKEIKFLLHFVKESKQDESGMPNNRFLAERTGGTYSTLKVQPAELEDSGVYFCASSQYLGQGTDTQYFGPGTRLTVL.

In its sample, this clone was seen once. The rearrangement joins TRBV5-1 to TRBJ1-2, with D perhaps matching TRBD1 (6 bases). V gave up 4 bases and J gave up 4 bases, with 17 bases separating them. Germline lookup yields CDR1 SGHRS and CDR2 YFSETQ. The CDR3 has 15 amino acids. DNA of the CDR3: TGCGCCAGCAGCCCTCGGACAGCCAACCTCTATGGCTACACCTTC. Protein: CASSPRTANLYGYTF.

The chain links TRBV19 to TRBJ1-5; TRBD1 matches 9 bases. This CDR3 region has 14 residues. Unmatched junction bases numbered 7, after V lost 5 bases and J lost 8 bases. Germline V gives CDR1 LNHDA, CDR2 SQIVND (reference sequence). The CDR3: CASSSTGGEKPQHF. CDR3 coding DNA: TGTGCCAGTAGTTCTACAGGGGGCGAAAAGCCCCAGCATTTT.

This rearrangement joins TRBV6-1 to TRBJ2-7, with D perhaps TRBD1 (6 bases). The CDR3 spans 15 residues. V lost 4 bases and J 4 bases, leaving 17 bases between the germline ends. CDR1 and CDR2 from the germline V gene are MNHNS and SASEGT. The CDR3 sequence is CASSALTGFTYEQYF. In DNA, the CDR3 is TGTGCCAGCAGTGCCTTAACAGGGTTTACTTACGAGCAGTACTTC.

The chain has TRBV7-8 and TRBJ1-2; TRBD1 matches at 8 bases. Germline CDR1 reads SGHVS; CDR2 reads FQNEAQ. With 3 bases clipped from V and 13 bases from J, the junction kept 13 bases outside the gene matches. CDR3 length: 14 residues. The CDR3 region is CASSFTPDRAGSTF. CDR3 DNA: TGTGCCAGCAGCTTCACGCCGGACAGGGCGGGTTCCACCTTC.

The chain recombines TRBV7-8 with TRBJ2-3; 10 bases map to TRBD1. Unmatched junction bases numbered 23, after V lost 4 bases and J lost 7 bases. This CDR3 contains 20 residues. Germline CDR1 SGHVS, CDR2 FQNEAQ. The CDR3: CASSSQPWTGGNSRAHTQYF. CDR3 nucleotide sequence: TGTGCCAGCAGCTCCCAACCTTGGACAGGGGGTAACTCAAGAGCCCATACGCAGTATTTT.

This clone was seen once. CDR3 in amino acids: CAWATFRVETQYF. DNA of the CDR3: TGTGCCTGGGCGACATTTCGGGTGGAGACCCAGTACTTC. The rearrangement uses TRBV30 and TRBJ2-5, with unresolved D. Germline V gene lookup returns CDR1 GTSNPN and CDR2 SVGIG (reference sequence). The V gene lost 5 bases and the J gene lost 5 bases, with 15 bases spanning the gap. The CDR3 is 13 residues long.

The chain recombines TRBV10-2 with TRBJ2-3; TRBD1 agrees at 10 bases. Trimming cost V 6 bases and J 4 bases; bases outside gene matches: 7. The CDR3 contains 15 residues. Germline CDR1 is WSHSY and CDR2 is SAAADI. The CDR3 DNA sequence: TGCGCCAGCAGCGGGACAGGGGTGGGCCCAGATACGCAGTATTTT. Its protein is CASSGTGVGPDTQYF.

The chain links TRBV28 to TRBJ1-5; 7 nucleotides align to TRBD1. J gave up 0 bases and V 2 bases, and 7 bases lay outside the gene matches. The CDR3 is made up of 17 amino acids. Germline CDR1 MDHEN, CDR2 SYDVKM. The CDR3: CASSLPQGGNSNQPQHF. The CDR3 DNA sequence: TGTGCCAGCAGTTTACCTCAGGGGGGCAATAGCAATCAGCCCCAGCATTTT.

V gene TRBV4-2 combines with J gene TRBJ2-7; D might be TRBD1 or TRBD2, each matching 5 bases. Trimming took off 1 base at V and 3 bases at J, with 19 bases between the two ends. The CDR3 contains 17 residues. From germline, CDR1 is LGHNA and CDR2 YNFKEQ. The CDR3 bases are TGTGCCAGCAGCCAAGTGAAGGGTGGGACCCCGCTCTACGAGCAGTACTTC. Its translation is CASSQVKGGTPLYEQYF.